What follows is one T cell receptor beta chain and its context. Original methodology: By means of reference gene primer amplification, nucleated cell counts were estimated. Method: immunoSEQ multiplex PCR; TCRdb's copy keeps in-frame clones and lacks some. Clone size and V and J calls were adopted from that table, with D and trimming inferred from the DNA. The sample lists roughly 77,000 clones, less than 85% seen once, with 4.5% to 5.5% in the top ten. The source of the sample is a study of blood T cell repertoires in COVID-19. Across the study: Nucleic acid was either cDNA or gDNA, and it came from T cells, B-cell-depleted T cells, or PBMCs.

Sequences were obtained from peripheral blood. This receptor was obtained from a woman between 70 and 85 years old with acute or convalescent COVID-19.

CDR3 amino acids: CATSPSGVNEQYF. The CDR3 bases are TGTGCCACGTCCCCTAGCGGGGTAAACGAGCAGTACTTC. The rearrangement links TRBV12-3 or TRBV12-4 to TRBJ2-7, with TRBD2 matching 9 bases. The J segment lost 5 bases and the V segment lost 10 bases, leaving 9 bases of the junction unmatched. CDR3 length: 13 amino acids.